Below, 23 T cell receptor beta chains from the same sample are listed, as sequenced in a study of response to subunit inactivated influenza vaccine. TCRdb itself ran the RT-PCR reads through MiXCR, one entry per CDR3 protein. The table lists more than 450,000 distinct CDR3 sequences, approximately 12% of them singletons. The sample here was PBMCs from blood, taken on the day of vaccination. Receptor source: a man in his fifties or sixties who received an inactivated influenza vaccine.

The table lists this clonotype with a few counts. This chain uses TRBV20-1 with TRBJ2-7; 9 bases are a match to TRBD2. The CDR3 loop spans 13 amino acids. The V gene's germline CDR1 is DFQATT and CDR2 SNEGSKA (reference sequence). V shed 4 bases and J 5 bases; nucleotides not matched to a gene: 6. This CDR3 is CSANSGSPNEQYF. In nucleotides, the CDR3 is TGCAGTGCTAATAGCGGGAGCCCAAACGAGCAGTACTTC.

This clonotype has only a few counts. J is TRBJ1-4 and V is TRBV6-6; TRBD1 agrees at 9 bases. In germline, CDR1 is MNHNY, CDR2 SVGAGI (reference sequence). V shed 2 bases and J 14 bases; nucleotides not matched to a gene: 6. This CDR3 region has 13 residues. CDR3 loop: CASSYIRQGDLFF. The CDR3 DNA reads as TGTGCCAGCAGTTACATACGACAGGGGGACCTGTTTTTT.

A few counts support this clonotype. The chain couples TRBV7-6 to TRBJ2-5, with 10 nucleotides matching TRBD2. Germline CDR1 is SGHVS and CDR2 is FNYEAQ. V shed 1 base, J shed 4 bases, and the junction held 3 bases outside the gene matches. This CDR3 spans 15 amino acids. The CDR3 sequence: CASSLGSGGSETQYF. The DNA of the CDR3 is TGTGCCAGCAGCTTAGGTAGCGGGGGGTCAGAGACCCAGTACTTC. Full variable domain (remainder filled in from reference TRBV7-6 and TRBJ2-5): GAGVSQSPRYKVTKRGQDVALRCDPISGHVSLYWYRQALGQGPEFLTYFNYEAQQDKSGLPNDRFSAERPEGSISTLTIQRTEQRDSAMYRCASSLGSGGSETQYFGPGTRLLVL.

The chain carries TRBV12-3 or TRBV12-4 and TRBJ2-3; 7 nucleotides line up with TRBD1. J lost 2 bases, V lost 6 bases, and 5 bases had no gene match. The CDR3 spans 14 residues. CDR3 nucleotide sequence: TGTGCCAGCAGACTTGGGACAGACACAGATACGCAGTATTTT. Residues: CASRLGTDTDTQYF.

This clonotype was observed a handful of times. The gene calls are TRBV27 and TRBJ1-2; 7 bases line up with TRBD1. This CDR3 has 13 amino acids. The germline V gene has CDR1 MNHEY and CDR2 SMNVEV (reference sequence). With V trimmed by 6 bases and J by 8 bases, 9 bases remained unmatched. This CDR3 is CASRTSGTEGYTF. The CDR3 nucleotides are TGTGCCAGCAGGACCTCCGGGACAGAGGGCTACACCTTC.

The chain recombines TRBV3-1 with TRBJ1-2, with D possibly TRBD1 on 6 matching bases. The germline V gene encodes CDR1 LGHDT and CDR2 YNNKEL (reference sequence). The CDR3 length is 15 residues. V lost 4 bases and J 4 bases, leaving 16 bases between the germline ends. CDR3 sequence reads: CASSPTRLGGYGYTF. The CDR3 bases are TGTGCCAGCAGCCCCACAAGACTAGGGGGCTATGGCTACACCTTC.

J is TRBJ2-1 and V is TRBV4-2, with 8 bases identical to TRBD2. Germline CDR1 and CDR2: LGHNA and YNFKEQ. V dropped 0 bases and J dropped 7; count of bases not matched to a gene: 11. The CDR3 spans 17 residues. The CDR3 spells CASSQDESSGMYNEQFF. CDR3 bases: TGTGCCAGCAGCCAAGATGAGAGTAGCGGGATGTATAATGAGCAGTTCTTC.

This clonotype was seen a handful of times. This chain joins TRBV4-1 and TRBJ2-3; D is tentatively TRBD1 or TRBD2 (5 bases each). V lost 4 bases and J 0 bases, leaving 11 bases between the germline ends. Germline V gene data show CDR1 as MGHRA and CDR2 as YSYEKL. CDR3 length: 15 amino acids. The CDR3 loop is CASSLRDGSTDTQYF. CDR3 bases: TGCGCCAGCAGCCTCCGGGACGGTAGCACAGATACGCAGTATTTT.

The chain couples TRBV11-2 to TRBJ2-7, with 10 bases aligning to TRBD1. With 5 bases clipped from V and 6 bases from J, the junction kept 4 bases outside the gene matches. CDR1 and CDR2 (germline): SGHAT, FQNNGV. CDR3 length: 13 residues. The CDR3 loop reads CASSPTGGREQYF. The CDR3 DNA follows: TGTGCCAGCAGCCCGACAGGGGGCCGCGAGCAGTACTTC.

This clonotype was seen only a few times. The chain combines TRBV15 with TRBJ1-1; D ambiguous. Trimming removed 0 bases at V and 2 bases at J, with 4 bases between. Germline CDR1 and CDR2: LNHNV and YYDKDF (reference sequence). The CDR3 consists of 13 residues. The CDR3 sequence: CATSREGNTEAFF. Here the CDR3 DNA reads TGTGCCACCAGCAGAGAGGGCAACACTGAAGCTTTCTTT. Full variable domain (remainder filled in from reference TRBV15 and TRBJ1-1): DAMVIQNPRYQVTQFGKPVTLSCSQTLNHNVMYWYQQKSSQAPKLLFHYYDKDFNNEADTPDNFQSRRPNTSFCFLDIRSPGLGDTAMYLCATSREGNTEAFFGQGTRLTVV.

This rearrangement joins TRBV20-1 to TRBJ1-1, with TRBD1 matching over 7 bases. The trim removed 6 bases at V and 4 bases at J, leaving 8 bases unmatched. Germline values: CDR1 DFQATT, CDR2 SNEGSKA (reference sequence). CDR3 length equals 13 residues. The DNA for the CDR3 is TGCAGTGCCCCGGACAGGCATGGCACTGAAGCTTTCTTT. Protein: CSAPDRHGTEAFF.

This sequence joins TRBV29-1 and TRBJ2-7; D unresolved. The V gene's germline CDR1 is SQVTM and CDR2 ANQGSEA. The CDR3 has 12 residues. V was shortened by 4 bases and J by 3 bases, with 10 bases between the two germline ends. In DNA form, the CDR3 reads TGCAGCGTTGGAAACGGCCGCTACGAGCAGTACTTC. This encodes CSVGNGRYEQYF.

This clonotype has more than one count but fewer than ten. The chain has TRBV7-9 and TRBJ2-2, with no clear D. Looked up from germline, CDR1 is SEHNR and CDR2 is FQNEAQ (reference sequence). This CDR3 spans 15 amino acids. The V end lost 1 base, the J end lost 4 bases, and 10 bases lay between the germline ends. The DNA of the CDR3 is TGTGCCAGCAGCTTAGAAGAGCGCGGCACCGGGGAGCTGTTTTTT. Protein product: CASSLEERGTGELFF.

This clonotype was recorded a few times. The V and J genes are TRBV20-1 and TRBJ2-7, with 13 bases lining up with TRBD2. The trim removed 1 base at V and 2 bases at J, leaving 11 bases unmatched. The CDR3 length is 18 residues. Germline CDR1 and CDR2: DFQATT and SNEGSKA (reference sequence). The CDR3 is CSARAYLLGTSGTYEQYF. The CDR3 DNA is TGCAGTGCTAGAGCATACCTGCTTGGGACTAGCGGGACCTACGAGCAGTACTTC.

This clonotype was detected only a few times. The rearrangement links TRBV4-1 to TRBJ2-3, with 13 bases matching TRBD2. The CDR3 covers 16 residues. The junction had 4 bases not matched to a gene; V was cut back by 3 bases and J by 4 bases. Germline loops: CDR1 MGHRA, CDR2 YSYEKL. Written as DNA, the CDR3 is TGCGCCAGCAGCCAGGGACTAGCGGGGTCCTCAGATACGCAGTATTTT. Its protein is CASSQGLAGSSDTQYF.

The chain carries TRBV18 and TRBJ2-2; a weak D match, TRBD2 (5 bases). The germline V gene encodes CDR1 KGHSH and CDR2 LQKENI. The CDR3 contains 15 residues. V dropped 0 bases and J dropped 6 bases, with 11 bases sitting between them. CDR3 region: CASSPPARVPGELFF. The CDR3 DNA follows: TGTGCCAGCTCACCACCTGCGAGGGTCCCCGGGGAGCTGTTTTTT.

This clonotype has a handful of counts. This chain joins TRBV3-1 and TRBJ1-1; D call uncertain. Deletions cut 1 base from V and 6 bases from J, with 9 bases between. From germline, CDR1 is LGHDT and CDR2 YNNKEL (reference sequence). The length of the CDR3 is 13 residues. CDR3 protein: CASSQVRQSEAFF. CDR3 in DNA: TGTGCCAGCAGCCAAGTTCGGCAGTCTGAAGCTTTCTTT.

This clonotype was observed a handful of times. The CDR3 here is CASSYSGGSNTEAFF. The CDR3 DNA is TGTGCCAGCAGTTACTCTGGGGGTTCGAACACTGAAGCTTTCTTT. The V call is TRBV6-5, the J call TRBJ1-1; tentatively, D is TRBD1 (5 bases). Germline loops: CDR1 MNHEY, CDR2 SVGAGI. The CDR3 is 15 amino acids. Trimming left V 0 bases short and J 1 base short, with 9 bases between.

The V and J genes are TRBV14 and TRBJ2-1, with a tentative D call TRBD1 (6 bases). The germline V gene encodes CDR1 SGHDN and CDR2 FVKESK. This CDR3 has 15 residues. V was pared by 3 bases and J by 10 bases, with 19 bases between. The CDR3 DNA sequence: TGTGCCAGCAGCCATATGGACAGACTGAGGGGAGAGCAGTTCTTC. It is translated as CASSHMDRLRGEQFF.

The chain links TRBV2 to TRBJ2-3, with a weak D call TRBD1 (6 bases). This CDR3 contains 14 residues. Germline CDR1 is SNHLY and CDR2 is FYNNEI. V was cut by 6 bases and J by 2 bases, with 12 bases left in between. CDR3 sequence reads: CASRPGTNTDTQYF. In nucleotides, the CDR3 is TGTGCCAGCAGGCCCGGGACAAACACAGATACGCAGTATTTT.

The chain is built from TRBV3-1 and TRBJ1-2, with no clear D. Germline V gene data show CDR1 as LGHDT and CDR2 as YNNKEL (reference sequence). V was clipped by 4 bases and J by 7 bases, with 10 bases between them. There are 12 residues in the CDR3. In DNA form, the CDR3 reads TGTGCCAGCAGCCGCTTGGAGAGTGGCTACACCTTC. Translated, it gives CASSRLESGYTF.

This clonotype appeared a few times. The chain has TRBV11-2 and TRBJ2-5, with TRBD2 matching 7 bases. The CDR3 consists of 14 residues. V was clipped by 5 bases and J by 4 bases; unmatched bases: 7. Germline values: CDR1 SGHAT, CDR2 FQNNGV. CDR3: CASSRGGSSETQYF. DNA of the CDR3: TGTGCCAGCAGCAGAGGCGGGAGTTCAGAGACCCAGTACTTC.

In DNA form, the CDR3 reads TGTGCCAGCAGCTCCACCGGGGGAGTCACTGAAGCTTTCTTT. Translated: CASSSTGGVTEAFF. The chain has TRBV7-2 and TRBJ1-1; weak D call: TRBD1 (5 bases). Per germline, CDR1 SGHTA and CDR2 FQGNSA. Trimming took 4 bases from V and 4 from J, leaving 13 bases between them. The CDR3 is made up of 14 amino acids. The full variable domain, rest sourced from reference TRBV7-2 and TRBJ1-1, is GAGVSQSPSNKVTEKGKDVELRCDPISGHTALYWYRQSLGQGLEFLIYFQGNSAPDKSGLPSDRFSAERTGGSVSTLTIQRTQQEDSAVYLCASSSTGGVTEAFFGQGTRLTVV.